This passage covers 26 T cell receptor beta chains from one sample sequenced in a study of regulatory T cells. The PCR used 52 TRBV and 13 TRBJ primers. Sequenced by immunoSEQ multiplex PCR; TCRdb stores in-frame clones only, minus some. Among about 20,000 clones, roughly 93% were seen once, and the ten largest hold 3.5%. The sequencing input was CD8+ T cells sorted from blood. The receptors come from a child under 10 years old with CD3G deficiency.

The chain employs TRBV5-1 and TRBJ2-7, with D possibly matching TRBD2 (5 bases). The V and J ends lost 1 base and 6 bases respectively, with 14 bases between them. Germline V gene sequence: CDR1 SGHRS, CDR2 YFSETQ. The CDR3 loop spans 14 amino acids. The CDR3 sequence is CASSLSSGAAEQYF. The CDR3 DNA follows: TGCGCCAGCAGCTTGTCGAGCGGCGCCGCCGAGCAGTACTTC.

The chain employs TRBV6-6 and TRBJ2-7; no reliable D call. The germline gives CDR1 MNHNY, CDR2 SVGAGI (reference sequence). V lost 2 bases to trimming and J lost 3 bases, with 2 bases between them. This CDR3 spans 11 amino acids. The CDR3: CASSYNYEQYF. The CDR3 coding sequence is TGTGCCAGCAGTTACAACTACGAGCAGTACTTC.

This clone has a single count. The J gene is TRBJ2-7, the V gene TRBV7-8; the D gene is possibly TRBD2 (6 bases). The CDR3 extends over 14 amino acids. Germline V CDR1 and CDR2: SGHVS, FQNEAQ. V dropped 3 bases and J dropped 2 bases, with 11 bases sitting between them. CDR3 nucleotides: TGTGCCAGCAGCTTTTTTGGAGGGCCCTACGAGCAGTACTTC. Protein sequence: CASSFFGGPYEQYF. Full variable domain (outside the CDR3, taken from reference TRBV7-8 and TRBJ2-7): GAGVSQSPRYKVAKRGQDVALRCDPISGHVSLFWYQQALGQGPEFLTYFQNEAQLDKSGLPSDRFFAERPEGSVSTLKIQRTQQEDSAVYLCASSFFGGPYEQYFGPGTRLTVT.

The gene calls are TRBV4-1 and TRBJ2-7; 7 nucleotides line up with TRBD2. CDR1 is MGHRA, CDR2 YSYEKL, per germline. V was pared by 4 bases and J by 5 bases, with 11 bases of the junction left unmatched. CDR3 size: 15 residues. The CDR3 protein is CASSRTLEGGDEQYF. CDR3 bases: TGCGCCAGCAGCCGAACACTAGAGGGAGGGGACGAGCAGTACTTC.

The V and J genes are TRBV28 and TRBJ2-1; either TRBD1 or TRBD2 may supply D (6 bases each). Trimming stripped 5 bases from V and 6 bases from J, with 11 bases between. The CDR3 runs to 13 residues. Germline assignment: CDR1 MDHEN and CDR2 SYDVKM. CDR3: CASSVQGGNEQFF. Written as DNA, the CDR3 is TGTGCCAGCAGTGTACAGGGAGGCAATGAGCAGTTCTTC. Looking up the rest from reference TRBV28 and TRBJ2-1 gives the full variable domain: DVKVTQSSRYLVKRTGEKVFLECVQDMDHENMFWYRQDPGLGLRLIYFSYDVKMKEKGDIPEGYSVSREKKERFSLILESASTNQTSMYLCASSVQGGNEQFFGPGTRLTVL.

CDR3 in amino acids: CASSEFQGGYEQYF. CDR3 bases: TGTGCCAGCAGTGAGTTTCAGGGGGGGTACGAGCAGTACTTC. This chain links TRBV6-1 with TRBJ2-7, with D possibly being TRBD1 or TRBD2 (7 bases each). V was trimmed by 3 bases and J by 4 bases, leaving 13 bases between them. CDR1 and CDR2 from the germline V gene are MNHNS and SASEGT. CDR3 size: 14 residues.

The CDR3: CASSLFGLAGQETQYF. The CDR3 DNA reads as TGTGCCAGCAGCTTATTCGGACTAGCGGGGCAAGAGACCCAGTACTTC. This rearrangement joins TRBV11-2 to TRBJ2-5, with 12 positions matching TRBD2. The CDR3 has 16 residues. Germline V gene data show CDR1 as SGHAT and CDR2 as FQNNGV. Losses at the gene ends were 2 bases for V and 2 bases for J; bases not matched to a gene: 3. The entire variable domain, with the rest obtained from reference TRBV11-2 and TRBJ2-5, is as follows: EAGVAQSPRYKIIEKRQSVAFWCNPISGHATLYWYQQILGQGPKLLIQFQNNGVVDDSQLPKDRFSAERLKGVDSTLKIQPAKLEDSAVYLCASSLFGLAGQETQYFGPGTRLLVL.

Only one count was recorded for this clone. This rearrangement joins TRBV27 to TRBJ1-1; D might be TRBD1 (6 bases). The CDR3 loop spans 13 amino acids. Per germline, CDR1 MNHEY and CDR2 SMNVEV (reference sequence). Trimming stripped 6 bases from V and 2 bases from J, with 10 bases between. The CDR3 nucleotides read TGTGCCAGCAGAGGACAGCGTAACACTGAAGCTTTCTTT. Amino acid sequence: CASRGQRNTEAFF.

J is TRBJ1-2 and V is TRBV6-6; D is unresolved. CDR1 and CDR2 (germline): MNHNY, SVGAGI (reference sequence). V dropped 4 bases and J dropped 4 bases, with 19 bases sitting between them. The CDR3 totals 16 residues. The CDR3 bases are TGTGCCAGCAGTTCAATTTACAGCTTTCGGGCCTATGGCTACACCTTC. This gives the protein CASSSIYSFRAYGYTF.

The rearrangement uses TRBV19 and TRBJ1-2; unclear D gene. Trimming removed 3 bases at V and 8 bases at J, with 13 bases between. Per germline, CDR1 LNHDA and CDR2 SQIVND (reference sequence). The CDR3 has 13 amino acids. CDR3 loop: CASSIGRFTGYTF. The CDR3 DNA follows: TGTGCCAGTAGTATCGGACGCTTCACCGGCTACACCTTC.

The chain combines TRBV10-2 with TRBJ1-2, with a weak D call TRBD1 (5 bases). The V end was cut by 10 bases, the J end by 8 bases, with 17 bases between. Per the germline V gene, CDR1 is WSHSY and CDR2 is SAAADI. The CDR3 spans 12 residues. The CDR3 DNA reads as TGCGCCACCTGGGGCCTTTCCGAGGGCTACACCTTC. It codes for CATWGLSEGYTF.

The chain joins TRBV12-5 to TRBJ2-7; D unresolved. CDR3 length equals 13 residues. Trimming took off 6 bases at V and 4 bases at J, with 13 bases between the two ends. The germline V gene encodes CDR1 LGHNT and CDR2 FRNRAP. For the CDR3, the DNA is TGTGCTAGTGGACTCTCGGGCAGATACGAGCAGTACTTC. It translates to CASGLSGRYEQYF.

This clone was recorded a few times. This chain joins TRBV10-2 and TRBJ1-1; the D gene is possibly TRBD1 (6 bases). Germline V gene sequence: CDR1 WSHSY, CDR2 SAAADI. The ends were cut back, 3 bases at V and 4 bases at J, with 15 bases in the middle. The CDR3 runs to 15 residues. CDR3 loop: CASSEQEGGLTEAFF. For the CDR3, the DNA is TGCGCCAGCAGTGAACAAGAAGGGGGGCTCACTGAAGCTTTCTTT.

DNA for the CDR3: TGTGCCAGCAGACTCACGGTCGGATACGAGCAGTACTTC. It yields the protein CASRLTVGYEQYF. V gene TRBV28 combines with J gene TRBJ2-7; D call uncertain. This CDR3 has 13 residues. Germline V gene data show CDR1 as MDHEN and CDR2 as SYDVKM. Trimming removed 6 bases at V and 4 bases at J, with 13 bases between.

The chain is built from TRBV10-2 and TRBJ1-5, with no clear D. Deletions cut 2 bases from V and 6 bases from J, with 8 bases between. The CDR3 consists of 13 residues. Germline V lookup: CDR1 WSHSY, CDR2 SAAADI. CDR3 loop: CASSEGFGQPQHF. The CDR3 nucleotides are TGCGCCAGCAGTGAGGGCTTCGGTCAGCCCCAGCATTTT.

The chain has TRBV6-6 and TRBJ1-4; D not certain. Trimming removed 6 bases from V and 8 bases from J, with 13 bases in between. The CDR3 covers 13 residues. Germline V lookup: CDR1 MNHNY, CDR2 SVGAGI (reference sequence). The CDR3, as DNA: TGTGCCAGCAGGGCCTCGTTTGTCGAAAAACTGTTTTTT. Amino acids: CASRASFVEKLFF.

The CDR3 bases are TGTGCCAGCAGCTCCAGGACAGAACAAGAGACCCAGTACTTC. It translates to CASSSRTEQETQYF. The genes are TRBV7-9 and TRBJ2-5; perhaps TRBD1 as D (6 bases). The CDR3 sequence is 14 residues long. V shed 4 bases and J shed 2 bases, with 11 bases lying between them. CDR1 and CDR2 (germline): SEHNR, FQNEAQ (reference sequence).

This chain uses TRBV7-9 with TRBJ2-3; D possibly corresponds to TRBD2 (5 bases). CDR3 length: 15 residues. Germline CDR1 reads SEHNR; CDR2 reads FQNEAQ (reference sequence). Trimming took off 5 bases at V and 7 bases at J, with 19 bases between the two ends. In DNA form, the CDR3 reads TGTGCCAGCAGCCGAAACGGACTCGTGGGGAATACGCAGTATTTT. Protein: CASSRNGLVGNTQYF.

V usage is TRBV28 and J usage is TRBJ2-2; 8 bases match TRBD1. CDR1 is MDHEN, CDR2 SYDVKM, per germline. The CDR3 has 19 residues. V was pared by 6 bases and J by 5 bases, with 20 bases of the junction left unmatched. CDR3 bases: TGTGCCAGCAGATCTTTATCCAGGGGGCAATCGTTCTGGACCGGGGAGCTGTTTTTT. It is translated as CASRSLSRGQSFWTGELFF.

The chain has TRBV6-6 and TRBJ1-2, with 8 bases aligning to TRBD1. The CDR3 is 14 residues long. Germline V gene sequence: CDR1 MNHNY, CDR2 SVGAGI (reference sequence). J was trimmed by 4 bases and V by 0 bases; bases with no gene match: 1. The CDR3 protein is CASSYSGQGYGYTF. The CDR3 nucleotides are TGTGCCAGCAGTTACTCCGGACAGGGCTATGGCTACACCTTC.

The chain joins TRBV5-1 to TRBJ2-7, with D unresolved. V shed 0 bases and J shed 1 base, with 11 bases lying between them. There are 15 residues in the CDR3. The germline gives CDR1 SGHRS, CDR2 YFSETQ. The CDR3 sequence: CASSLGPIGSYEQYF. The CDR3 nucleotides read TGCGCCAGCAGCTTGGGCCCTATTGGATCCTACGAGCAGTACTTC.

The chain carries TRBV6-1 and TRBJ2-7, with D unclear. The CDR3 extends over 15 amino acids. Trimming took off 4 bases at V and 0 bases at J, with 13 bases between the two ends. Germline V CDR1 and CDR2: MNHNS, SASEGT. This CDR3 reads CASSVDLLTSYEQYF. The CDR3 region has the DNA TGTGCCAGCAGTGTAGATCTGCTGACCTCCTACGAGCAGTACTTC.

In its sample, this clone was seen once. The J gene is TRBJ2-6, the V gene TRBV7-6; 8 bases map to TRBD1. V trimming: 2 bases; J trimming: 0 bases; junction bases outside the gene matches: 9. CDR3 length: 19 amino acids. From germline, CDR1 is SGHVS and CDR2 FNYEAQ. The DNA of the CDR3 is TGTGCCAGCAGCTTATGGCCGACAGGGGAAGGCTCTGGGGCCAACGTCCTGACTTTC. This codes for CASSLWPTGEGSGANVLTF.

CDR3 amino acids: CASSSGLGEQFF. The CDR3 region has the DNA TGTGCCAGCAGCTCCGGGTTGGGTGAGCAGTTCTTC. The V and J genes are TRBV7-9 and TRBJ2-1; D gene unclear. Germline V gene sequence: CDR1 SEHNR, CDR2 FQNEAQ (reference sequence). This CDR3 spans 12 amino acids. V lost 4 bases and J 9 bases, leaving 10 bases between the germline ends.

This rearrangement joins TRBV28 to TRBJ2-7; D is possibly TRBD1 (5 bases). V lost 5 bases and J lost 4, with 18 bases in between. CDR3 size: 15 residues. Germline CDR1 MDHEN, CDR2 SYDVKM. The CDR3, as DNA: TGTGCCAGCAGTCCGACAGTGCAGGTGGGTTACGAGCAGTACTTC. This codes for CASSPTVQVGYEQYF.

V usage is TRBV13 and J usage is TRBJ1-2; TRBD1 is a possible D gene (5 bases). The CDR3 consists of 16 residues. CDR1 and CDR2 (germline): PRHDT, FYEKMQ (reference sequence). Deletions cut 4 bases from V and 8 bases from J, with 23 bases between. Here the CDR3 reads CASSSFRDSAIGGYTF. DNA for the CDR3: TGTGCCAGCAGCTCCTTCCGGGACTCAGCGATAGGGGGCTACACCTTC.